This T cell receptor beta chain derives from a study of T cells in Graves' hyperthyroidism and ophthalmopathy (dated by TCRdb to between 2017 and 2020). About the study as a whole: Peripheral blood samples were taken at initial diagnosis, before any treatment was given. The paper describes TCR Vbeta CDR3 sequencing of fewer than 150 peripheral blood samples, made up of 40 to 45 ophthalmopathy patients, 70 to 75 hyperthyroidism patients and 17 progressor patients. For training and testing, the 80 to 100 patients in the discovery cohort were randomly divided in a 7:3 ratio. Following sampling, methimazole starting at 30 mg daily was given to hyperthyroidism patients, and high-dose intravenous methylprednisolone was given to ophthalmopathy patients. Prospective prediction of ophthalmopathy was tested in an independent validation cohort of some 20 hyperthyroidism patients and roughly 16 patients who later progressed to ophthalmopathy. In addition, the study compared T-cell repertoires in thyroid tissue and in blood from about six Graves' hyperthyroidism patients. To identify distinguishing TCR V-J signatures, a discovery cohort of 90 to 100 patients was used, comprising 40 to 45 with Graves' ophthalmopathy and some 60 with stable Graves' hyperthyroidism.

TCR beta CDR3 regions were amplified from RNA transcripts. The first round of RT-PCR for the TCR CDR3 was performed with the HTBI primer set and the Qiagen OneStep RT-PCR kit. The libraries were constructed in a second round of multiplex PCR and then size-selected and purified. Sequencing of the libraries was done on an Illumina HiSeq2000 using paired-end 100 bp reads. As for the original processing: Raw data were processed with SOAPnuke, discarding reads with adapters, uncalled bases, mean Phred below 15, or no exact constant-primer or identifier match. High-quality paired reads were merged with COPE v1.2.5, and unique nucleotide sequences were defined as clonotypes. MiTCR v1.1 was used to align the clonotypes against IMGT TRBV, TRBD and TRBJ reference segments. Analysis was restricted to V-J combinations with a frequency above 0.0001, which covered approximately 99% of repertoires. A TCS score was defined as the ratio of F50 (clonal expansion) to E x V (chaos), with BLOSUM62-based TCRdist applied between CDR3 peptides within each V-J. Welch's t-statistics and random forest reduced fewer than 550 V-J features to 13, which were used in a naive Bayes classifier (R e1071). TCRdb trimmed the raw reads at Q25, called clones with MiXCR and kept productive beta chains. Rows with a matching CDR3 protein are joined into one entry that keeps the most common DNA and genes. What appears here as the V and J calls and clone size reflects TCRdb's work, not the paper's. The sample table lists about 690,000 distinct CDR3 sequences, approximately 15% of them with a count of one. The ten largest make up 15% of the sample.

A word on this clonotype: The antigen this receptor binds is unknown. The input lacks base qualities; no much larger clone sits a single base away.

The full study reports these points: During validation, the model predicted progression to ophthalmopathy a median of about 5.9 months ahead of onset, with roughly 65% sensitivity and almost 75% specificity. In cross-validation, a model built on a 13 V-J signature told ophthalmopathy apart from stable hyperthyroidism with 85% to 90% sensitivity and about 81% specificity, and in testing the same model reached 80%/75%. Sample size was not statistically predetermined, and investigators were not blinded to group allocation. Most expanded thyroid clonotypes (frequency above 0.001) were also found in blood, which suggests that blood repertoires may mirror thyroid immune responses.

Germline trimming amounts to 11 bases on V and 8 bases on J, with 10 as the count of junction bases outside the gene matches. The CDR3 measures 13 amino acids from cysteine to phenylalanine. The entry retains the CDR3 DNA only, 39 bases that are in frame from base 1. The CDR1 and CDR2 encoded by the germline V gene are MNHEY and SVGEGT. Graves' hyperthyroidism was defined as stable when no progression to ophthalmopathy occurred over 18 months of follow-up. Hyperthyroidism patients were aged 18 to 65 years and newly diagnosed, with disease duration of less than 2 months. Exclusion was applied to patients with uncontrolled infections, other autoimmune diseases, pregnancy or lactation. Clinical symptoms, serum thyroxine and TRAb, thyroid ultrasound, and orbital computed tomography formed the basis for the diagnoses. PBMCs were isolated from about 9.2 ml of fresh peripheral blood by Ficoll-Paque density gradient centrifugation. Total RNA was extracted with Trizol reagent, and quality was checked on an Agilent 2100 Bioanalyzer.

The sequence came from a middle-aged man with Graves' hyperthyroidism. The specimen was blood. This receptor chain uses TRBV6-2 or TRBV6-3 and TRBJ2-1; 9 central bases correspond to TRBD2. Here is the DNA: TGTGCCGGCACCTTAGCGGGAGTCGATGAGCAGTTCTTC. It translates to CAGTLAGVDEQFF.